This TCR beta chain was sequenced during a study of shared clonotypes between healthy human individuals. The study, taken as a whole, reports: What limited the represented genetic and exposure-history diversity was the small number of donors.

In its sample, this clone was seen once. The antigen remains undetermined. Deep was the level used in running the assay. Libraries were prepared by immunoSEQ multiplex PCR; TCRdb keeps only in-frame clonotypes and omits some of them. The data show approximately 590,000 clones, with about 95% seen just once and 0.11% held by the top ten. V was trimmed by 0 bases and J by 8 bases, leaving 14 bases between them. The CDR3 runs to 15 residues. Germline V lookup: CDR1 MGHRA, CDR2 YSYEKL. CD45RO negativity and positive selection for CCR7 defined naive CD8 cells, a population that excluded terminally differentiated effector memory CD45RA+ cells. The healthy adult donors were HIV-negative and reported no recent acute infections or vaccinations.

This rearrangement joins TRBV4-1 to TRBJ2-1, with D maybe TRBD1 (5 bases). Sequencing was performed on naive CD8+ T cells sorted from blood. The receptor was derived from a young woman in good health. CDR3 DNA sequence: TGCGCCAGCAGCCAAGATGGCAGGGTTGGTGATGAGCAGTTCTTC. Its protein product is CASSQDGRVGDEQFF.